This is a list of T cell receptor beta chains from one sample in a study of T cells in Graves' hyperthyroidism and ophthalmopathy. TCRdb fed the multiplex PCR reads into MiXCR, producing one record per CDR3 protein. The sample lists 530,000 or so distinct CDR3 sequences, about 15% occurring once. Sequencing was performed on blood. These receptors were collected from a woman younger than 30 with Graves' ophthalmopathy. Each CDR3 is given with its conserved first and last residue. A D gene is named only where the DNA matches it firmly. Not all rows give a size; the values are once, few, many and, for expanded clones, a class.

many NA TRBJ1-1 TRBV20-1 CSAAPGGMNTEAFF TGCAGTGCTGCACCGGGAGGTATGAACACTGAAGCTTTCTTT
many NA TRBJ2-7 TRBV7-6 CASSPLGFYEQYF TGTGCCAGCAGCCCCCTGGGGTTCTACGAGCAGTACTTC
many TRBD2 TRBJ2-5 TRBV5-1 CASSLEPAGRQETQYF TGCGCCAGCAGCTTGGAACCAGCGGGACGGCAAGAGACCCAGTACTTC
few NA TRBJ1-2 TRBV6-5 CASSYVGAGGYTF TGTGCCAGCAGTTACGTGGGGGCCGGTGGCTACACCTTC
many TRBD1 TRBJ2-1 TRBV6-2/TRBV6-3 CASSYDRGYNEQFF TGTGCCAGCAGTTATGACAGGGGCTACAATGAGCAGTTCTTC
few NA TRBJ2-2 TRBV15 CATSSPNTGELFF TGTGCCACCAGCTCACCAAACACCGGGGAGCTGTTTTTT
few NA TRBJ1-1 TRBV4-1 CASSLDPFNTEAFF TGCGCCAGCAGCCTGGACCCCTTTAACACTGAAGCTTTCTTT
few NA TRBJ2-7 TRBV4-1 CASSQETYVATGGYEQYF TGCGCCAGCAGCCAAGAGACCTATGTAGCTACCGGGGGCTACGAGCAGTACTTC
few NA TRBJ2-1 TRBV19 CASSQLLGEYNEQFF TGTGCCAGTAGTCAGTTGTTGGGAGAATACAATGAGCAGTTCTTC
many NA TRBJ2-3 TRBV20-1 CTGASREEADTQYF TGCACCGGCGCCTCCAGGGAAGAGGCAGATACGCAGTATTTT
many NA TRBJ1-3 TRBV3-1 CASSQPGHLGSGNTIYF TGTGCCAGCAGCCAACCGGGACACTTAGGCTCTGGAAACACCATATATTTT
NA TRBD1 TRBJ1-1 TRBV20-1 CSARDPGTGSTEAFF TGCAGTGCTAGGGACCCCGGGACAGGGAGCACTGAAGCTTTCTTT
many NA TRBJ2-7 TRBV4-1 CASSQAAAYEQYF TGCGCCAGCAGCCAAGCTGCCGCCTACGAGCAGTACTTC
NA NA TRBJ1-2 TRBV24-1 CATSDPAGSRDGYTF TGTGCCACCAGTGATCCCGCGGGATCACGAGATGGCTACACCTTC
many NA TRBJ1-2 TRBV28 CASSLVPGEGGYTF TGTGCCAGCAGTTTGGTCCCAGGGGAAGGAGGCTACACCTTC
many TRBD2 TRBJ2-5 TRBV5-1 CASRETSGQETQYF TGCGCCAGCAGGGAAACTAGCGGCCAAGAGACCCAGTACTTC
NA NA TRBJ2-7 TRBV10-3 CAISGTRGYEQYF TGTGCCATCAGTGGAACACGGGGGTACGAGCAGTACTTC
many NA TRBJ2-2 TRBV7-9 CASSFPSPVHTGELFF TGTGCCAGCAGCTTCCCGAGCCCGGTCCACACCGGGGAGCTGTTTTTT
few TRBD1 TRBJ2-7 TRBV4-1 CASSQPGQGYYEQYF TGCGCCAGCAGCCAACCGGGACAGGGGTACTACGAGCAGTACTTC
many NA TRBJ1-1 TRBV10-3 CAINSGDTEAFF TGTGCCATCAACTCCGGGGACACTGAAGCTTTCTTT
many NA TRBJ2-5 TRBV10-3 CAISAGFQETQYF TGTGCCATCAGTGCAGGGTTCCAAGAGACCCAGTACTTC
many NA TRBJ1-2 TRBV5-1 CASSLNSRGGYTF TGCGCCAGCAGCTTGAACAGCCGTGGTGGCTACACCTTC
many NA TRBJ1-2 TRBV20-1 CSARDPGWRGGNYGYTF TGCAGTGCTAGAGATCCGGGGTGGAGGGGGGGGAACTATGGCTACACCTTC
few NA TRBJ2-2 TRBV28 CASSLATGTGELFF TGTGCCAGCAGTTTAGCAACAGGGACCGGGGAGCTGTTTTTT
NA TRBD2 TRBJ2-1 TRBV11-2 CASSRSGGPYEQFF TGTGCCAGCAGCCGTAGCGGGGGGCCCTATGAGCAGTTCTTC
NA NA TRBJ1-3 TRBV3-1 CASSQGGSTKVIRNTIYF TGTGCCAGCAGCCAAGGGGGCAGCACCAAAGTAATCCGAAACACCATATATTTT
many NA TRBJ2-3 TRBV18 CASSPNADTQYF TGTGCCAGCTCACCAAATGCAGATACGCAGTATTTT
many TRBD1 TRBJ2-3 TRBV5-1 CASSRDRDTDTQYF TGCGCCAGCAGCAGGGACAGGGACACAGATACGCAGTATTTT
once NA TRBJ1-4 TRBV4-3 CASSQDTDSATNEKLFF TGCGCCAGCAGCCAAGATACTGACAGTGCAACTAATGAAAAACTGTTTTTT
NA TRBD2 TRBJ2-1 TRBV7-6 CASSSSVAGGGNEQFF TGTGCCAGCAGCAGCTCGGTAGCGGGTGGCGGCAATGAGCAGTTCTTC
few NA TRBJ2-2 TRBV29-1 CSVNLWDTGELFF TGCAGCGTGAACCTTTGGGACACCGGGGAGCTGTTTTTT
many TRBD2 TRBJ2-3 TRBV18 CASSPLREGRSDTQYF TGTGCCAGCTCACCATTGCGGGAGGGCCGATCAGATACGCAGTATTTT
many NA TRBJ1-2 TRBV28 CASSFGTPDGYTF TGTGCCAGCAGTTTCGGGACCCCCGACGGCTACACCTTC
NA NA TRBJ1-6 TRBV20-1 CSAGGGSPLHF TGCAGTGCTGGGGGGGGTTCACCCCTCCACTTT
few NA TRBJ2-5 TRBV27 CASSFQGGAGTKFGPDQETQYF TGTGCCAGCAGTTTTCAGGGGGGTGCAGGGACAAAGTTCGGCCCCGACCAAGAGACCCAGTACTTC
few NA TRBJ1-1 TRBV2 CASSDVGGRLEAFF TGTGCCAGCAGTGATGTCGGAGGTCGACTTGAAGCTTTCTTT
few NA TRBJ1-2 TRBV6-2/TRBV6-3 CASSYGLGRDYGYTF TGTGCCAGCAGTTACGGGTTGGGGAGGGACTATGGCTACACCTTC
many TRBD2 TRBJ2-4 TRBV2 CASGLAGLLAKNIQYF TGTGCCAGCGGACTAGCGGGATTACTAGCCAAAAACATTCAGTACTTC
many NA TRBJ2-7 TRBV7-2 CASSFSDPVEQYF TGTGCCAGCAGCTTTTCGGACCCTGTCGAGCAGTACTTC
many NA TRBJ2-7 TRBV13 CASSSPGGFGYEQYF TGTGCCAGCAGCTCCCCAGGGGGGTTCGGTTACGAGCAGTACTTC
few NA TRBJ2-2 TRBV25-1 CASSEGVAVGDFTGELFF TGTGCCAGCAGTGAAGGGGTGGCAGTAGGGGATTTCACCGGGGAGCTGTTTTTT
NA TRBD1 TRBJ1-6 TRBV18 CTSSYTQGQENSPLHF TGTACCAGCTCGTATACCCAGGGACAGGAGAATTCACCCCTCCACTTT
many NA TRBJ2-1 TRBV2 CASRLEVEQFF TGTGCCAGCCGGCTTGAAGTGGAGCAGTTCTTC
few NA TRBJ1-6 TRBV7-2 CASSLVHGYNSPLHF TGTGCCAGCAGCTTAGTACACGGGTATAATTCGCCCCTCCACTTT